This T cell receptor (beta chain) is drawn from a study of T cell changes during pregnancy in multiple sclerosis. The protocol was immunoSEQ multiplex PCR, while the TCRdb copy is restricted to in-frame clones and leaves out a portion. The sample has around 52,000 clones; about 90% are singletons. The trim removed 0 bases at V and 4 bases at J, leaving 5 bases unmatched. The CDR3 covers 16 residues. Germline V gene sequence: CDR1 SGDLS, CDR2 YYNGEE. The TCR sequence derives from a female donor with multiple sclerosis, enrolled in a pregnancy study. The chain employs TRBV9 and TRBJ1-1; 11 nucleotides align to TRBD1. This specimen consisted of CD4+ T cells from peripheral blood mononuclear cells, obtained in the second trimester of pregnancy. Here the CDR3 reads CASSVGTGGGGTEAFF. The CDR3, as DNA: TGTGCCAGCAGCGTAGGGACAGGGGGCGGCGGCACTGAAGCTTTCTTT.